The 26 T cell receptor beta chains below all came from one sample that was sequenced in a study of shared clonotypes between healthy human individuals. The method was immunoSEQ multiplex PCR; TCRdb's version includes in-frame clones alone and lacks a portion of them. In the table there are millions of clones, 93% of which are singletons. Sequencing was carried out using naive CD4+ T cells from PBMCs. Documented subset: CD45RA+ positively selected. The source is a man younger than 35 in good health. Some clones in this sample may be carry-over from other donors' samples.

This chain uses TRBV9 with TRBJ1-2; D is unresolved. Germline lookup yields CDR1 SGDLS and CDR2 YYNGEE. CDR3 size: 14 residues. Trimming removed 0 bases from V and 6 bases from J, with 12 bases in between. CDR3 nucleotide sequence: TGTGCCAGCAGCGTAGTAGGAAGCCAGGATGGCTACACCTTC. It codes for CASSVVGSQDGYTF.

The chain recombines TRBV7-2 with TRBJ1-5, with a weak D call TRBD1 (6 bases). CDR3 length: 17 residues. V gave up 1 base and J gave up 0 bases, with 13 bases separating them. Germline CDR1 SGHTA, CDR2 FQGNSA. CDR3 region: CASSLGGQGYSNQPQHF. The CDR3 DNA sequence: TGTGCCAGCAGCTTAGGGGGGCAGGGCTATAGCAATCAGCCCCAGCATTTT. Using reference TRBV7-2 and TRBJ1-5 for the parts outside the CDR3, the full variable domain is GAGVSQSPSNKVTEKGKDVELRCDPISGHTALYWYRQSLGQGLEFLIYFQGNSAPDKSGLPSDRFSAERTGGSVSTLTIQRTQQEDSAVYLCASSLGGQGYSNQPQHFGDGTRLSIL.

This chain uses TRBV28 with TRBJ1-5; D uncertain. V was pared by 8 bases and J by 5 bases, with 10 bases between. The CDR3 sequence is 12 residues long. Germline CDR1 is MDHEN and CDR2 is SYDVKM. CDR3 residues: CASSDPDQPQHF. CDR3 in DNA: TGTGCCAGCTCAGATCCCGATCAGCCCCAGCATTTT.

The CDR3 DNA sequence: TGTGCCAGCAGCCCAGTGGGACTGACACTAGCCAAAAACATTCAGTACTTC. Protein sequence: CASSPVGLTLAKNIQYF. The rearrangement links TRBV5-6 to TRBJ2-4; possible D gene TRBD2, 6 bases. The CDR3 length is 17 residues. In germline, CDR1 is SGHDT, CDR2 YYEEEE. Trimming removed 4 bases from V and 0 bases from J, with 17 bases in between.

The sample holds a few counts of this clone. The genes are TRBV9 and TRBJ1-1; 7 nucleotides match TRBD1. In germline, CDR1 is SGDLS, CDR2 YYNGEE. Trimming cost V 0 bases and J 0 bases; bases outside gene matches: 11. The CDR3 has 18 residues. Here the CDR3 DNA reads TGTGCCAGCAGCGTAGCTGGGACAGCGGGAGGAATGAACACTGAAGCTTTCTTT. This sequence encodes CASSVAGTAGGMNTEAFF.

This rearrangement joins TRBV5-1 to TRBJ2-7; D may be TRBD2 (5 bases). The CDR3 loop spans 15 amino acids. Trimming stripped 0 bases from V and 1 base from J, with 11 bases between. From germline, CDR1 is SGHRS and CDR2 YFSETQ. The CDR3 DNA reads TGCGCCAGCAGCTTGGAGCGGCGAGATTCCTACGAGCAGTACTTC. Protein product: CASSLERRDSYEQYF. Drawing the rest from reference TRBV5-1 and TRBJ2-7, the complete variable domain is KAGVTQTPRYLIKTRGQQVTLSCSPISGHRSVSWYQQTPGQGLQFLFEYFSETQRNKGNFPGRFSGRQFSNSRSEMNVSTLELGDSALYLCASSLERRDSYEQYFGPGTRLTVT.

The gene calls are TRBV4-1 and TRBJ2-2, with D possibly matching TRBD1 (5 bases). The V end lost 0 bases, the J end lost 2 bases, and 10 bases lay between the germline ends. The CDR3 sequence is 16 residues long. The V gene's germline CDR1 is MGHRA and CDR2 YSYEKL. The chain's CDR3 is CASSQDPGFNTGELFF. CDR3 nucleotides: TGCGCCAGCAGCCAAGATCCAGGGTTCAACACCGGGGAGCTGTTTTTT.

The CDR3 nucleotides read TGTGCCAGCAGCCAACGGCGAAGCTCCTACGAGCAGTACTTC. Translating gives CASSQRRSSYEQYF. V and J are TRBV4-2 and TRBJ2-7; no clear D. Germline loops: CDR1 LGHNA, CDR2 YNFKEQ. The CDR3 is 14 residues long. Trimming took off 2 bases at V and 0 bases at J, with 8 bases between the two ends.

V gene TRBV4-3 combines with J gene TRBJ1-4, with unresolved D. There are 14 residues in the CDR3. V lost 1 base and J 4 bases, leaving 7 bases between the germline ends. Germline CDR1 and CDR2: LGHNA and YSLEER. CDR3 amino acids: CASSQGYSNEKLFF. The CDR3 DNA reads as TGCGCCAGCAGCCAAGGATACAGTAATGAAAAACTGTTTTTT.

The rearrangement uses TRBV6-5 and TRBJ1-2, with unresolved D. The V and J ends lost 4 bases and 2 bases respectively, with 11 bases between them. The CDR3 contains 14 residues. Germline CDR1 is MNHEY and CDR2 is SVGAGI. DNA of the CDR3: TGTGCCAGCAGTTCGGCTCGGCAGAACTATGGCTACACCTTC. Encoded protein: CASSSARQNYGYTF.

The chain links TRBV9 to TRBJ2-3, with D tentatively TRBD1 (5 bases). The CDR3 has 14 residues. Germline loops: CDR1 SGDLS, CDR2 YYNGEE. V was pared by 0 bases and J by 3 bases, with 8 bases between. The CDR3 protein is CASSVERQTDTQYF. The CDR3 nucleotides read TGTGCCAGCAGCGTAGAGAGACAGACAGATACGCAGTATTTT.

V usage is TRBV18 and J usage is TRBJ1-1, with TRBD1 matching over 9 bases. Germline V gene lookup returns CDR1 KGHSH and CDR2 LQKENI. The CDR3 is 18 residues long. V was pared by 3 bases and J by 4 bases, with 15 bases of the junction left unmatched. CDR3 sequence: CASSPQRAQGARGTEAFF. Here the CDR3 DNA reads TGTGCCAGCTCACCCCAAAGGGCACAGGGGGCGCGGGGCACTGAAGCTTTCTTT.

This chain joins TRBV11-2 and TRBJ2-7, with D possibly TRBD2 on 6 matching bases. Germline CDR1 SGHAT, CDR2 FQNNGV. The CDR3 has 18 amino acids. The V end lost 5 bases, the J end lost 0 bases, and 23 bases lay between the germline ends. CDR3 amino acids: CASSLRGSGLTLSYEQYF. CDR3 nucleotide sequence: TGTGCCAGCAGCCTTCGGGGTAGCGGACTCACCCTCTCCTACGAGCAGTACTTC. The full variable domain, completed using reference TRBV11-2 and TRBJ2-7, is EAGVAQSPRYKIIEKRQSVAFWCNPISGHATLYWYQQILGQGPKLLIQFQNNGVVDDSQLPKDRFSAERLKGVDSTLKIQPAKLEDSAVYLCASSLRGSGLTLSYEQYFGPGTRLTVT.

The rearrangement joins TRBV5-1 to TRBJ1-1; D is possibly TRBD1 (5 bases). The CDR3 has 12 amino acids. Germline V lookup: CDR1 SGHRS, CDR2 YFSETQ. Trimming pared 4 bases from V and 7 bases from J, leaving 11 bases between. In DNA form, the CDR3 reads TGCGCCAGCAGCAACCAGGGTAATGAAGCTTTCTTT. Translating gives CASSNQGNEAFF.

CDR3 sequence reads: CASSPLTGAFNEQFF. The CDR3 DNA is TGTGCCAGCAGCCCCCTTACAGGGGCCTTCAATGAGCAGTTCTTC. The chain combines TRBV9 with TRBJ2-1; 7 bases agree with TRBD1. The V segment lost 4 bases and the J segment 6 bases; nucleotides outside the gene matches: 10. Looked up from germline, CDR1 is SGDLS and CDR2 is YYNGEE. CDR3 size: 15 residues.

CDR3 in DNA: TGTGCCAGCAGCCGTGGGACTAGCGGGTTTAGTGCGAGTGAGCAGTTCTTC. It is translated as CASSRGTSGFSASEQFF. The chain joins TRBV7-9 to TRBJ2-1; TRBD2 matches 12 bases. V was pared by 5 bases and J by 9 bases, with 14 bases of the junction left unmatched. This CDR3 has 17 residues. From germline, CDR1 is SEHNR and CDR2 FQNEAQ (reference sequence). Looking up the rest from reference TRBV7-9 and TRBJ2-1 gives the full variable domain: DTGVSQNPRHKITKRGQNVTFRCDPISEHNRLYWYRQTLGQGPEFLTYFQNEAQLEKSRLLSDRFSAERPKGSFSTLEIQRTEQGDSAMYLCASSRGTSGFSASEQFFGPGTRLTVL.

This sequence joins TRBV7-9 and TRBJ2-5, with D perhaps TRBD1 (5 bases). The CDR3 runs 14 residues. CDR1 is SEHNR, CDR2 FQNEAQ, per germline (reference sequence). Trimming removed 5 bases from V and 2 bases from J, with 12 bases in between. The CDR3 nucleotides are TGTGCCAGCAGCCCCTGGACACTTCAAGAGACCCAGTACTTC. Residues: CASSPWTLQETQYF.

This sequence joins TRBV5-4 and TRBJ1-3, with D possibly matching TRBD1 (5 bases). Germline CDR1 SGHNT, CDR2 YYREEE (reference sequence). V dropped 3 bases and J dropped 5 bases, with 15 bases sitting between them. This CDR3 comprises 15 residues. CDR3 in DNA: TGTGCCAGCAGCTCGGGAGGGGAGTCTAGAAACACCATATATTTT. It is translated as CASSSGGESRNTIYF.

This clone was counted only a few times. Other DNA sequences in this sample translate to the same CDR3. The V gene is TRBV7-9, the J gene TRBJ1-1; D remains ambiguous. Germline V CDR1 and CDR2: SEHNR, FQNEAQ (reference sequence). Trimming cost V 5 bases and J 5 bases, with 3 bases left between them. The CDR3 contains 10 residues. CDR3 in amino acids: CASSRTEAFF. CDR3 nucleotides: TGTGCCAGCAGCCGTACTGAAGCTTTCTTT.

The rearrangement links TRBV5-1 to TRBJ2-5, with 7 bases matching TRBD2. CDR3 length equals 14 residues. V dropped 4 bases and J dropped 2; count of bases not matched to a gene: 5. Per germline, CDR1 SGHRS and CDR2 YFSETQ. The CDR3 protein is CASSISGYQETQYF. Here the CDR3 DNA reads TGCGCCAGCAGCATTAGCGGGTATCAAGAGACCCAGTACTTC.

This rearrangement joins TRBV19 to TRBJ1-5; 9 nucleotides line up with TRBD1. The V gene's germline CDR1 is LNHDA and CDR2 SQIVND (reference sequence). The CDR3 contains 16 residues. Germline trimming cut 0 bases from V and 11 bases from J; bases unmatched to any gene: 11. CDR3 residues: CASSIDNRGQLGAQHF. In DNA form, the CDR3 reads TGTGCCAGTAGTATAGACAACAGGGGGCAACTGGGAGCCCAGCATTTT.

On this clone itself: This CDR3 is also generated by other DNA sequences in the sample. The genes are TRBV29-1 and TRBJ2-5; D is undetermined. The CDR3 has 10 amino acids. V shed 4 bases and J shed 4 bases, with 4 bases lying between them. CDR1 SQVTM and CDR2 ANQGSEA come from the germline V gene. The CDR3 coding sequence is TGCAGCGTTGTCACAGAGACCCAGTACTTC. It yields the protein CSVVTETQYF.

The V gene is TRBV28, the J gene TRBJ2-1; 10 bases line up with TRBD2. V dropped 11 bases and J dropped 0; count of bases not matched to a gene: 13. Germline V gene data show CDR1 as MDHEN and CDR2 as SYDVKM. The CDR3 runs 17 residues. The CDR3 DNA follows: TGTGCCGCAGGTCGTAGTAGCGGGAGGATCTCCTACAATGAGCAGTTCTTC. Its protein product is CAAGRSSGRISYNEQFF. Based on the CDR3 plus reference TRBV28 and TRBJ2-1, the full variable domain is DVKVTQSSRYLVKRTGEKVFLECVQDMDHENMFWYRQDPGLGLRLIYFSYDVKMKEKGDIPEGYSVSREKKERFSLILESASTNQTSMYLCAAGRSSGRISYNEQFFGPGTRLTVL.

The genes are TRBV7-2 and TRBJ2-7; D possibly corresponds to TRBD2 (6 bases). V gave up 3 bases and J gave up 5 bases, with 11 bases separating them. Germline V CDR1 and CDR2: SGHTA, FQGNSA. The CDR3 is 13 residues long. DNA of the CDR3: TGTGCCAGCAGCTTGGGAGGCGGTAACGAGCAGTACTTC. This translates into CASSLGGGNEQYF.

This clone was seen just once. The chain carries TRBV5-1 and TRBJ1-1, with D possibly matching TRBD1 (6 bases). Trimming cost V 4 bases and J 1 base, with 20 bases left between them. The CDR3 consists of 17 residues. In germline, CDR1 is SGHRS, CDR2 YFSETQ. The CDR3 region is CASSPSAGRGWNTEAFF. CDR3 sequence (DNA): TGCGCCAGCAGCCCTTCGGCGGGCAGGGGCTGGAACACTGAAGCTTTCTTT.

V gene TRBV4-3 combines with J gene TRBJ1-2, with D perhaps TRBD1 (6 bases). V lost 3 bases, J lost 3 bases, and 8 bases lay in between. Per the germline V gene, CDR1 is LGHNA and CDR2 is YSLEER. The CDR3 is 13 residues long. The CDR3 is CASSHRGDYGYTF. For the CDR3, the DNA is TGCGCCAGCAGCCACAGGGGTGACTATGGCTACACCTTC.